One sample yielded the 4 T cell receptor beta chains listed below, sequenced in a study of blood T cell repertoires in COVID-19. The protocol was immunoSEQ multiplex PCR, while the TCRdb copy is restricted to in-frame clones and leaves out a portion. The sample records 40,000 to 45,000 clones, nearly 90% being singletons. Sequenced input: peripheral blood. Receptor source: a man between 60 and 75 years old with acute or convalescent COVID-19.

V is TRBV29-1 and J is TRBJ2-5; tentative D call: TRBD1 (5 bases). CDR1 and CDR2 (germline): SQVTM, ANQGSEA. Trimming took 3 bases from V and 5 from J, leaving 19 bases between them. This CDR3 is 15 amino acids long. CDR3 sequence (DNA): TGCAGCGTTGATGGCCAGGGTGGAGATGGGGAGACCCAGTACTTC. This translates into CSVDGQGGDGETQYF.

CDR3: CASSRTGVAQPQHF. The CDR3 DNA sequence: TGTGCCAGCAGCCGTACAGGGGTAGCGCAGCCCCAGCATTTT. This chain joins TRBV5-5 and TRBJ1-5, with 7 positions matching TRBD1. Germline assignment: CDR1 SGHKS and CDR2 YYEKEE (reference sequence). The CDR3 loop spans 14 amino acids. The junction had 8 bases not matched to a gene; V was cut back by 4 bases and J by 7 bases.

CDR3 sequence: CASSQTPGGINYGYTF. In nucleotides, the CDR3 is TGTGCCAGCAGCCAAACTCCCGGGGGGATAAACTATGGCTACACCTTC. The V gene is TRBV3-1 (or the pseudogene TRBV3-2), the J gene TRBJ1-2, with a tentative D call TRBD1 (5 bases). The germline gives CDR1 LGHDT, CDR2 YNNKEL (reference sequence). The V end was cut by 2 bases, the J end by 2 bases, with 15 bases between. CDR3 length: 16 residues.

This chain uses TRBV5-1 with TRBJ1-1; TRBD1 might be the D (5 bases). Germline V CDR1 and CDR2: SGHRS, YFSETQ. The length of the CDR3 is 11 residues. The ends were cut back, 3 bases at V and 10 bases at J, with 10 bases in the middle. The CDR3 DNA reads as TGCGCCAGCAGCTCACAGGAAAGAGCTTTCTTT. Its translation is CASSSQERAFF.